This record covers a single T cell receptor beta chain. Its antigen remains unidentified. Original methodology: Junction-only sequences without quality scores were provided by ImmunoSEQ, so filtering was different. The method was immunoSEQ multiplex PCR; TCRdb's version includes in-frame clones alone and lacks a portion of them. V and J calls and clone size are as listed in that table; D and trimming were resolved from the DNA. This table has roughly 2.5 million clones, more than 80% appearing once. The sample is drawn from a study of shared clonotypes between healthy human individuals. Germline V CDR1 and CDR2: PRHDT, FYEKMQ (reference sequence). Trimming removed 2 bases from V and 3 bases from J; junction bases left unmatched: 16. CDR3 length: 20 amino acids. From CD4+ cells came CD45RA+ naive and CD45RA-negative memory subsets. Whole-study results and caveats: Generally, naive subsets (rather than memory subsets) showed larger estimated richness. Several donors had approximately 4.6% of their naive CD4 clonotypes in common.

This clonotype was sampled from a man in his late teens or twenties in good health. Sequenced material: naive CD4+ T cells sorted from blood. Subset meaning: CD45RA+ positively selected. This chain joins TRBV13 and TRBJ2-1, with 10 nucleotides matching TRBD2. CDR3 in amino acids: CASSLPSLLNLAGDYNEQFF. CDR3 coding DNA: TGTGCCAGCAGCTTACCAAGTCTATTGAATCTAGCGGGAGACTACAATGAGCAGTTCTTC.